The rows below give T cell receptor beta chains drawn from one sample of a study of early stage breast cancer tumors. Clones were sequenced by immunoSEQ multiplex PCR, and TCRdb holds only the in-frame ones, with some missing. Here the sample spans approximately 75,000 clones, 65% to 85% being singletons. Specimen: blood. The receptors shown here come from a person in their 40s with breast cancer. Each CDR3 is given with its conserved first and last residue. A D gene is named only where the DNA matches it firmly. Expanded clones get a size class; other rows say once, few or many, or leave the size out.

len: 15
j_gene: TRBJ1-1
abundance: -
v_gene: TRBV7-3
d_gene: -
CDR3nt: TGTGCCAGCAGCTTAGGGACGGGGAAGAGGACTGAAGCTTTCTTT
CDR3aa: CASSLGTGKRTEAFF

len: 11
j_gene: TRBJ2-1
abundance: once
v_gene: TRBV6-5
d_gene: TRBD1
CDR3nt: TGTGCCAGCAGTAACCGACAGGGGGAGTTCTTC
CDR3aa: CASSNRQGEFF

len: 14
j_gene: TRBJ2-5
abundance: -
v_gene: TRBV7-9
d_gene: TRBD1
CDR3nt: TGTGCCAGCAGCTTAAGGACAGGACAAGAGACCCAGTACTTC
CDR3aa: CASSLRTGQETQYF

len: 13
j_gene: TRBJ1-2
abundance: -
v_gene: TRBV7-9
d_gene: -
CDR3nt: TGTGCCAGCACCGCCAGGGCTCACCATGGCTACACCTTC
CDR3aa: CASTARAHHGYTF

len: 14
j_gene: TRBJ2-1
abundance: once
v_gene: TRBV18
d_gene: -
CDR3nt: TGTGCCAGCTCACCACCCGGGATTACAAATGAGCAGTTCTTC
CDR3aa: CASSPPGITNEQFF

len: 12
j_gene: TRBJ1-2
abundance: few
v_gene: TRBV29-1
d_gene: -
CDR3nt: TGCAGCGTTGCGCCACCCTACTATGGCTACACCTTC
CDR3aa: CSVAPPYYGYTF

len: 16
j_gene: TRBJ2-7
abundance: medium-sized
v_gene: TRBV7-9
d_gene: TRBD1
CDR3nt: TGTGCCAGCAGCTTAGACGGGACAGGGTTTTTATACGAGCAGTACTTC
CDR3aa: CASSLDGTGFLYEQYF

len: 15
j_gene: TRBJ1-1
abundance: -
v_gene: TRBV30
d_gene: TRBD1
CDR3nt: TGTGCCTGGAGTGCCCGACAGGGGGCAGGGACTGAAGCTTTCTTT
CDR3aa: CAWSARQGAGTEAFF

len: 15
j_gene: TRBJ1-4
abundance: -
v_gene: TRBV19
d_gene: -
CDR3nt: TGTGCCAGTAGTATCTCGGACAGACACAATGAAAAACTGTTTTTT
CDR3aa: CASSISDRHNEKLFF

len: 14
j_gene: TRBJ1-1
abundance: -
v_gene: TRBV28
d_gene: -
CDR3nt: TGTGCCAGCAGTTTAGGGGGGGAAAGGTCTGAAGCTTTCTTT
CDR3aa: CASSLGGERSEAFF

len: 12
j_gene: TRBJ2-5
abundance: -
v_gene: TRBV5-1
d_gene: -
CDR3nt: TGCGCCAGCAGCCAGTACCAAGAGACCCAGTACTTC
CDR3aa: CASSQYQETQYF

len: 18
j_gene: TRBJ1-2
abundance: -
v_gene: TRBV6-1
d_gene: TRBD1
CDR3nt: TGTGCCAGCAGTGAAGCGGTTCCTCGGACAGGGTCAGTACGAAGCTACACCTTC
CDR3aa: CASSEAVPRTGSVRSYTF

len: 16
j_gene: TRBJ1-5
abundance: -
v_gene: TRBV28
d_gene: -
CDR3nt: TGTGCCAGCAGTCTTCCCTCAGTAGATAGCAATCAGCCCCAGCATTTT
CDR3aa: CASSLPSVDSNQPQHF

len: 16
j_gene: TRBJ2-3
abundance: -
v_gene: TRBV28
d_gene: -
CDR3nt: TGTGCCAGCAGTTTAGTGGGGGTACTGAGGACAGATACGCAGTATTTT
CDR3aa: CASSLVGVLRTDTQYF

len: 16
j_gene: TRBJ1-2
abundance: -
v_gene: TRBV18
d_gene: -
CDR3nt: TGTGCCAGCTCACCACAGAAGGCAGACCTTAACTATGGCTACACCTTC
CDR3aa: CASSPQKADLNYGYTF

len: 16
j_gene: TRBJ2-5
abundance: -
v_gene: TRBV9
d_gene: TRBD2
CDR3nt: TGTGCCAGCAGCGGGGGGCCGGGACTAGCGGGAGAGACCCAGTACTTC
CDR3aa: CASSGGPGLAGETQYF

len: 16
j_gene: TRBJ2-2
abundance: few
v_gene: TRBV18
d_gene: TRBD2
CDR3nt: TGTGCCAGCTCAACTGGACTAGCGGGAGTCACCGGGGAGCTGTTTTTT
CDR3aa: CASSTGLAGVTGELFF

len: 15
j_gene: TRBJ1-2
abundance: few
v_gene: TRBV5-6
d_gene: -
CDR3nt: TGTGCCAGCAGCATGGACAGTCGAGGAGGATATGGCTACACCTTC
CDR3aa: CASSMDSRGGYGYTF

len: 16
j_gene: TRBJ2-5
abundance: few
v_gene: TRBV9
d_gene: TRBD1
CDR3nt: TGTGCCAGCAGCGTAGGGACAGGGGCTTACCAAGAGACCCAGTACTTC
CDR3aa: CASSVGTGAYQETQYF

len: 15
j_gene: TRBJ2-4
abundance: -
v_gene: TRBV29-1
d_gene: -
CDR3nt: TGCAGCGTTGAGAGGGTTAGCGTGGCCAAAAACATTCAGTACTTC
CDR3aa: CSVERVSVAKNIQYF

len: 13
j_gene: TRBJ2-5
abundance: -
v_gene: TRBV10-3
d_gene: TRBD1
CDR3nt: TGTGCCAGTCGGGACAGTGCGCCCGAGACCCAGTACTTC
CDR3aa: CASRDSAPETQYF

len: 16
j_gene: TRBJ2-7
abundance: once
v_gene: TRBV4-1
d_gene: -
CDR3nt: TGCGCCAGCAGCCAAGGTCGGGGTGGGAAGTCGGGTGAGCAGTACTTC
CDR3aa: CASSQGRGGKSGEQYF

len: 16
j_gene: TRBJ2-7
abundance: -
v_gene: TRBV7-9
d_gene: TRBD2
CDR3nt: TGTGCCAGCAGCTTAAGAACCGGACTAGCGGGTTCCGAGCAGTACTTC
CDR3aa: CASSLRTGLAGSEQYF

len: 12
j_gene: TRBJ2-2
abundance: few
v_gene: TRBV6-5
d_gene: -
CDR3nt: TGTGCCAGCAGTTACACGGCCGGGGAGCTGTTTTTT
CDR3aa: CASSYTAGELFF

len: 13
j_gene: TRBJ1-2
abundance: -
v_gene: TRBV11-1
d_gene: -
CDR3nt: TGTGCCAGCAGCCAAGGAGGGATGGGTGGCTACACCTTC
CDR3aa: CASSQGGMGGYTF